This entry lists 32 T cell receptor beta chains sequenced from one sample in a study of T cells in Graves' hyperthyroidism and ophthalmopathy. RNA transcripts yielded amplified TCR beta CDR3 regions. The TCR CDR3 first-round RT-PCR relied on the HTBI primer set. TCRdb fed the multiplex PCR reads into MiXCR, producing one record per CDR3 protein. This repertoire shows about 560,000 distinct CDR3 sequences, under 60% found once; its top ten account for 6.5% to 9%. Material for sequencing was peripheral blood or thyroid tissue (not recorded which). These receptors were collected from a woman between 18 and 29 years old with Graves' hyperthyroidism.

This clonotype has more than one count but fewer than ten. The chain uses TRBV29-1 and TRBJ2-7, with D possibly being TRBD1 or TRBD2 (5 bases each). The CDR3 totals 13 residues. Trimming stripped 2 bases from V and 2 bases from J, with 10 bases between. The V gene's germline CDR1 is SQVTM and CDR2 ANQGSEA. In DNA, the CDR3 is TGCAGCGTTGAATTGGGGGAACCCTACGAGCAGTACTTC. Translating gives CSVELGEPYEQYF.

Only a few counts were recorded for this clonotype. V is TRBV6-6 and J is TRBJ1-5, with TRBD1 as a possible D gene (5 bases). The germline CDR1 and CDR2 sequences are MNHNY and SVGAGI (reference sequence). This CDR3 comprises 14 residues. V was shortened by 10 bases and J by 2 bases, with 15 bases between the two germline ends. The CDR3 DNA reads TGTGCCACAAACGGGGCGTTGGGCAATCAGCCCCAGCATTTT. It translates to CATNGALGNQPQHF.

The chain joins TRBV20-1 to TRBJ1-2; no clear D gene. The V and J ends lost 0 bases and 4 bases respectively, with 15 bases between them. CDR1 is DFQATT, CDR2 SNEGSKA, per germline (reference sequence). The CDR3 is 15 residues long. CDR3 residues: CSARDGRRHLYGYTF. The CDR3 coding sequence is TGCAGTGCTAGAGACGGACGTCGTCACCTCTATGGCTACACCTTC.

The chain has TRBV25-1 and TRBJ2-7, with 14 bases aligning to TRBD2. The CDR3 has 15 residues. The ends lost 7 bases at V and 6 bases at J; junction bases unmatched: 8. CDR1 and CDR2 from the germline V gene are MGHDK and SYGVNS. Here the CDR3 DNA reads TGTGCCAGCATAGAGACTAGCGGGAGGGCATCCGAGCAGTACTTC. This gives the protein CASIETSGRASEQYF.

Regarding this clonotype: Since a much larger clone is just one base distant, this may be a read error. Because the CDR3 is missing its conserved closing phenylalanine or tryptophan, this is likely a read error. This rearrangement joins TRBV29-1 to TRBJ1-3, with D unclear. CDR1 SQVTM and CDR2 ANQGSEA come from the germline V gene. The CDR3 totals 12 residues. With 5 bases removed from V and 2 bases from J, the gap between germline ends came to 7 bases. CDR3 protein: CSVRPPGNTIYS. The DNA of the CDR3 is TGCAGCGTTCGGCCCCCTGGAAACACCATATATTCT.

This clonotype came up many times. This chain joins TRBV10-3 and TRBJ1-1; no clear D. The CDR3 has 15 amino acids. Germline assignment: CDR1 ENHRY and CDR2 SYGVKD. The V gene lost 4 bases and the J gene lost 0 bases, with 12 bases spanning the gap. CDR3 sequence: CAISAAGDLNTEAFF. The CDR3 DNA reads as TGTGCCATCAGTGCTGCCGGGGATCTGAACACTGAAGCTTTCTTT.

This clonotype was seen repeatedly, ten times or more. The chain joins TRBV20-1 to TRBJ2-5; D possibly corresponds to TRBD1 (6 bases). The CDR3 spans 11 residues. The ends were cut back, 6 bases at V and 7 bases at J, with 12 bases in the middle. Per the germline V gene, CDR1 is DFQATT and CDR2 is SNEGSKA (reference sequence). Here the CDR3 reads CSAADRPTQYF. Here the CDR3 DNA reads TGCAGTGCCGCAGACAGGCCGACCCAGTACTTC.

V gene TRBV4-1 combines with J gene TRBJ1-5; D call uncertain. Germline CDR1 reads MGHRA; CDR2 reads YSYEKL. V lost 1 base and J lost 4, with 8 bases in between. This CDR3 region has 14 residues. The CDR3 loop reads CASSQVGRNQPQHF. The CDR3 region has the DNA TGCGCCAGCAGCCAAGTAGGTAGAAATCAGCCCCAGCATTTT.

This clonotype has ten or more counts. The V and J genes are TRBV19 and TRBJ1-4, with a tentative D call TRBD1 (5 bases). V lost 3 bases and J lost 7, with 12 bases in between. CDR1 is LNHDA, CDR2 SQIVND, per germline (reference sequence). CDR3 length: 14 residues. The CDR3 coding sequence is TGTGCCAGTAGTATGGGGCAGGGAGCTGAAAAACTGTTTTTT. It translates to CASSMGQGAEKLFF. Drawing the rest from reference TRBV19 and TRBJ1-4, the complete variable domain is DGGITQSPKYLFRKEGQNVTLSCEQNLNHDAMYWYRQDPGQGLRLIYYSQIVNDFQKGDIAEGYSVSREKKESFPLTVTSAQKNPTAFYLCASSMGQGAEKLFFGSGTQLSVL.

The chain couples TRBV20-1 to TRBJ2-7, with 11 bases fitting TRBD2. Germline lookup yields CDR1 DFQATT and CDR2 SNEGSKA (reference sequence). J was trimmed by 6 bases and V by 2 bases; bases with no gene match: 6. The CDR3 has 14 residues. This CDR3 reads CSARPSGRLGEQYF. The CDR3, as DNA: TGCAGTGCTAGACCTAGCGGGAGGCTAGGCGAGCAGTACTTC.

This clonotype has only a few counts. DNA of the CDR3: TGCAGTGCTACCCCTGATTTGAGCTCCTACGAGCAGTACTTC. This translates into CSATPDLSSYEQYF. The chain has TRBV20-1 and TRBJ2-7; unclear D gene. V was clipped by 4 bases and J by 0 bases, with 13 bases between them. CDR1 and CDR2 from the germline V gene are DFQATT and SNEGSKA (reference sequence). The CDR3 totals 14 residues.

The rearrangement links TRBV24-1 to TRBJ1-5; 8 bases fit TRBD1. The CDR3 consists of 15 residues. Germline V gene sequence: CDR1 KGHDR, CDR2 SFDVKD. The J segment lost 5 bases and the V segment lost 4 bases, leaving 6 bases of the junction unmatched. The CDR3 here is CATSETGEVYQPQHF. The CDR3 region has the DNA TGTGCCACCAGTGAGACAGGGGAGGTATATCAGCCCCAGCATTTT.

The chain has TRBV10-3 and TRBJ1-2, with D unclear. This CDR3 spans 12 amino acids. Deletions cut 11 bases from V and 2 bases from J, with 12 bases between. Germline V CDR1 and CDR2: ENHRY, SYGVKD. The CDR3 reads CARIEENYGYTF. The CDR3 DNA reads TGTGCCCGGATAGAGGAAAACTATGGCTACACCTTC.

This clonotype was counted between two and nine times. The chain employs TRBV20-1 and TRBJ2-5; 14 nucleotides agree with TRBD2. J gave up 7 bases and V 6 bases, and 13 bases lay outside the gene matches. The CDR3 contains 16 residues. Germline V gene data show CDR1 as DFQATT and CDR2 as SNEGSKA (reference sequence). This CDR3 reads CSAPGTSGRPPVTQYF. In DNA form, the CDR3 reads TGCAGTGCCCCCGGGACTAGCGGGAGACCTCCGGTGACCCAGTACTTC.

The chain combines TRBV29-1 with TRBJ1-2; maybe TRBD1 (5 bases). In germline, CDR1 is SQVTM, CDR2 ANQGSEA. The CDR3 length is 11 residues. With 3 bases removed from V and 8 bases from J, the gap between germline ends came to 10 bases. CDR3 bases: TGCAGCGTTGATGCCAGGGAAGGCTACACCTTC. Protein sequence: CSVDAREGYTF.

This chain links TRBV11-2 with TRBJ2-7, with 9 bases aligning to TRBD1. The CDR3 runs to 17 residues. The junction had 15 bases not matched to a gene; V was cut back by 5 bases and J by 4 bases. In germline, CDR1 is SGHAT, CDR2 FQNNGV. CDR3 amino acids: CASSQQGQGIGTYEQYF. CDR3 DNA sequence: TGTGCCAGCAGCCAGCAGGGACAGGGAATCGGAACGTACGAGCAGTACTTC.

There are a few counts of this clonotype. The V gene is TRBV20-1, the J gene TRBJ2-7; D might be TRBD2 (6 bases). The V end lost 6 bases, the J end lost 3 bases, and 12 bases lay between the germline ends. The CDR3 is 12 residues long. Germline CDR1 DFQATT, CDR2 SNEGSKA (reference sequence). The CDR3 is CSAQRGDYEQYF. CDR3 bases: TGCAGTGCCCAGCGCGGGGACTACGAGCAGTACTTC.

The V call is TRBV19, the J call TRBJ1-1; no firm D call. The germline V gene encodes CDR1 LNHDA and CDR2 SQIVND (reference sequence). There are 11 residues in the CDR3. Trimming removed 7 bases from V and 8 bases from J, with 11 bases in between. CDR3 in DNA: TGTGCCAGTACTGGCCGAGAAGAAGCTTTCTTT. Its translation is CASTGREEAFF.

CDR3 residues: CATSSRGWDQPQHF. The CDR3 coding sequence is TGTGCCACCAGCAGTCGAGGATGGGATCAGCCCCAGCATTTT. The V gene is TRBV15, the J gene TRBJ1-5; D ambiguous. This CDR3 is built from 14 residues. The ends were cut back, 3 bases at V and 5 bases at J, with 11 bases in the middle. Germline V gives CDR1 LNHNV, CDR2 YYDKDF (reference sequence).

This sequence joins TRBV29-1 and TRBJ1-1; no firm D call. Between the trimmed V and J ends, which lost 5 bases and 1 base, there was a span of 8 bases. CDR3 length: 12 residues. The germline gives CDR1 SQVTM, CDR2 ANQGSEA. CDR3 in amino acids: CSVPNRNTEAFF. As DNA, the CDR3 is TGCAGCGTTCCTAACAGGAACACTGAAGCTTTCTTT.

The table lists this clonotype with many counts. The chain joins TRBV7-2 to TRBJ1-5; D unresolved. Looked up from germline, CDR1 is SGHTA and CDR2 is FQGNSA. This CDR3 has 15 amino acids. The V end lost 5 bases, the J end lost 5 bases, and 16 bases lay between the germline ends. DNA for the CDR3: TGTGCCAGCAGCATCCCCTCGCCCACCGATCAGCCCCAGCATTTT. This translates into CASSIPSPTDQPQHF. Complete variable domain (other parts from reference TRBV7-2 and TRBJ1-5): GAGVSQSPSNKVTEKGKDVELRCDPISGHTALYWYRQSLGQGLEFLIYFQGNSAPDKSGLPSDRFSAERTGGSVSTLTIQRTQQEDSAVYLCASSIPSPTDQPQHFGDGTRLSIL.

The chain is built from TRBV19 and TRBJ1-1; tentative D call: TRBD1 (5 bases). This CDR3 is built from 13 residues. V was pared by 8 bases and J by 0 bases, with 10 bases between. From germline, CDR1 is LNHDA and CDR2 SQIVND (reference sequence). The CDR3 loop is CASGKTVNTEAFF. CDR3 nucleotides: TGTGCCAGTGGGAAGACAGTGAACACTGAAGCTTTCTTT.

The chain couples TRBV19 to TRBJ1-1, with D unclear. From germline, CDR1 is LNHDA and CDR2 SQIVND (reference sequence). This CDR3 has 13 residues. The ends were cut back, 0 bases at V and 6 bases at J, with 8 bases in the middle. The CDR3 spells CASSIDRTSEAFF. DNA of the CDR3: TGTGCCAGTAGTATAGATCGAACTTCTGAAGCTTTCTTT.

This chain uses TRBV7-3 with TRBJ1-2; TRBD1 is a possible D gene (5 bases). Germline V gene sequence: CDR1 SGHTA, CDR2 FQGTGA. The CDR3 length is 14 residues. The V end lost 3 bases, the J end lost 8 bases, and 16 bases lay between the germline ends. CDR3 protein: CASSFDKGQGGYTF. In nucleotides, the CDR3 is TGTGCCAGCAGCTTTGACAAGGGGCAGGGCGGCTACACCTTC.

This clonotype was counted many times. This rearrangement joins TRBV7-6 to TRBJ2-7, with a possible D match to TRBD1 (5 bases). This CDR3 has 13 amino acids. Deletions cut 5 bases from V and 7 bases from J, with 15 bases between. CDR1 SGHVS and CDR2 FNYEAQ come from the germline V gene. The CDR3 nucleotides are TGTGCCAGCAGCCCCCAAGACAGTCAGGAGCAGTACTTC. It yields the protein CASSPQDSQEQYF.

V is TRBV19 and J is TRBJ2-6; D may be TRBD1 (6 bases). Germline CDR1 reads LNHDA; CDR2 reads SQIVND (reference sequence). CDR3 length: 14 amino acids. Deletions cut 11 bases from V and 4 bases from J, with 15 bases between. CDR3 nucleotides: TGTGCCGGGACACCAGGTCTGGGGGCCAACGTCCTGACTTTC. This gives the protein CAGTPGLGANVLTF.

CDR3 protein: CASSRRHSGQETQYF. In DNA form, the CDR3 reads TGTGCCAGCAGTCGTAGACATTCGGGACAAGAGACCCAGTACTTC. The chain uses TRBV12-3 or TRBV12-4 and TRBJ2-5; D might be TRBD2 (5 bases). The CDR3 contains 15 residues. Trimming left V 5 bases short and J 2 bases short, with 15 bases between.

This chain links TRBV4-2 with TRBJ2-5; 7 nucleotides line up with TRBD2. The CDR3 runs to 14 residues. Germline CDR1 is LGHNA and CDR2 is YNFKEQ. J lost 5 bases, V lost 1 base, and 4 bases had no gene match. CDR3 DNA: TGTGCCAGCAGCCAAGTCGGGGGGAGGGAGACCCAGTACTTC. This sequence encodes CASSQVGGRETQYF.

Notes on this clonotype: The conserved final phenylalanine or tryptophan is absent from the CDR3, which likely points to a read error. The chain links TRBV7-2 to TRBJ1-1; D might be TRBD1 (5 bases). V lost 6 bases to trimming and J lost 4 bases, with 15 bases between them. CDR1 and CDR2 (germline): SGHTA, FQGNSA. The CDR3 extends over 14 amino acids. For the CDR3, the DNA is TGTGCCAGCAGTTTAAGGGGAGTAGGCACTGAAGCTTTCTTG. Encoded protein: CASSLRGVGTEAFL.

The V call is TRBV25-1, the J call TRBJ1-4, with D unclear. Germline CDR1 and CDR2: MGHDK and SYGVNS. V was shortened by 5 bases and J by 3 bases, with 10 bases between the two germline ends. The CDR3 has 14 residues. The CDR3 region has the DNA TGTGCCAGCAGTCAGCCTCGGGCTAATGAAAAACTGTTTTTT. It encodes CASSQPRANEKLFF.

This rearrangement joins TRBV24-1 to TRBJ1-4, with D possibly TRBD1 on 5 matching bases. The CDR3 sequence is 14 residues long. Germline V gene data show CDR1 as KGHDR and CDR2 as SFDVKD. Trimming left V 11 bases short and J 4 bases short, with 16 bases between. The CDR3 coding sequence is TGTGCCAGCGGCCAGGGCAGGAGTAATGAAAAACTGTTTTTT. Its translation: CASGQGRSNEKLFF.

Of note for this clonotype: A clone one base away is much larger, so this may be a read error. The chain combines TRBV7-9 with TRBJ2-7; D ambiguous. The CDR3 covers 11 residues. Germline CDR1 reads SEHNR; CDR2 reads FQNEAQ (reference sequence). The V and J ends lost 7 bases and 4 bases respectively, with 8 bases between them. The CDR3 region is CASIHHYEQYF. The CDR3 nucleotides are TGTGCCAGCATACACCATTACGAGCAGTACTTC.